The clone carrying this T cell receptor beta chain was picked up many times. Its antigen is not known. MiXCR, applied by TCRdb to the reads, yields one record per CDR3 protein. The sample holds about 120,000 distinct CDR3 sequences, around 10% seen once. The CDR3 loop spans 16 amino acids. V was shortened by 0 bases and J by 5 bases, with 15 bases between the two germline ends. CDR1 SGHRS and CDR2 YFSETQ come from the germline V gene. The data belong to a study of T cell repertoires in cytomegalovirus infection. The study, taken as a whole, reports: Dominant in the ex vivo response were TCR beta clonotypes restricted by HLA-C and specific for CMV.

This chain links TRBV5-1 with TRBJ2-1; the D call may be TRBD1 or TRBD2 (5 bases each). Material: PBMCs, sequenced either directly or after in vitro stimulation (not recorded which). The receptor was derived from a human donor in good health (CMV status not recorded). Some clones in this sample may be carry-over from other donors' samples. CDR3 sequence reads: CASSLGVGARDNEQFF. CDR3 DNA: TGCGCCAGCAGCTTGGGGGTCGGGGCAAGGGACAATGAGCAGTTCTTC.